This T cell receptor beta chain was obtained from a study of T-cell reconstitution after alpha-beta-depleted transplantation in children. Construction of the TCRbeta library involved unique molecular identifiers. TCRdb itself ran the PCR reads through MiXCR, one entry per CDR3 protein. The sample has 500,000 to 600,000 distinct CDR3 sequences; less than 35% are singletons. The CDR3 sequence is 14 residues long. V was shortened by 2 bases and J by 6 bases, with 14 bases between the two germline ends. This clonotype was picked up a small number of times. Material: PBMCs from the stem cell graft donor, obtained from the stem cell graft. The V call is TRBV12-3 or TRBV12-4, the J call TRBJ2-7, with unresolved D. The sequence derives from a human donor who donated a stem cell graft to a child with aplastic anemia. The CDR3 DNA sequence: TGTGCCAGCAGTTTAAGGGTCCACTTGGGCGAGCAGTACTTC. The encoded protein is CASSLRVHLGEQYF.